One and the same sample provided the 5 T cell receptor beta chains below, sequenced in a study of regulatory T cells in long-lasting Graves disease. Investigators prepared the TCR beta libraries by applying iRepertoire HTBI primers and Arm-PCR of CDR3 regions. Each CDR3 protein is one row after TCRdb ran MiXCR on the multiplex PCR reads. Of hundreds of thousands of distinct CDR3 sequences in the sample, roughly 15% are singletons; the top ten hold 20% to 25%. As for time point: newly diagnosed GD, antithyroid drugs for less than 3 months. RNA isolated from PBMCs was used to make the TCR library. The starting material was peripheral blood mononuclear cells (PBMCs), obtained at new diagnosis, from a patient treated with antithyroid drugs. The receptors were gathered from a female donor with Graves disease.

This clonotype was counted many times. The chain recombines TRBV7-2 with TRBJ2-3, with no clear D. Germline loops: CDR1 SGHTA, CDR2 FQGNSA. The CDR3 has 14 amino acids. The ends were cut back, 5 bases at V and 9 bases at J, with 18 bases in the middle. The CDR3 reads CASSPRPPWGTQYF. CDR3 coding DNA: TGTGCCAGCAGCCCCCGGCCCCCCTGGGGAACGCAGTATTTT.

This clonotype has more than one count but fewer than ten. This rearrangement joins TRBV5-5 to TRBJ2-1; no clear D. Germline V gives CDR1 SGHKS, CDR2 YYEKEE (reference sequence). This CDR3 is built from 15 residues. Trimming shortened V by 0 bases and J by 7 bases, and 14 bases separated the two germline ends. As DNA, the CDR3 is TGTGCCAGCAGCTTGGTTCCTATCGGCGGAAATGAGCAGTTCTTC. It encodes CASSLVPIGGNEQFF.

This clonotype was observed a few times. CDR3 sequence reads: CASSAGTSGGDTQYF. As DNA, the CDR3 is TGTGCCAGCAGTGCCGGGACTAGCGGGGGAGATACGCAGTATTTT. The rearrangement uses TRBV6-4 and TRBJ2-3; 14 nucleotides agree with TRBD2. CDR3 length: 15 amino acids. Germline V CDR1 and CDR2: MRHNA, SNTAGT. Trimming took 4 bases from V and 5 from J; bases not matched to a gene: 2.

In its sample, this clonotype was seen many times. This CDR3 is CASRRMGQAHLMNTEAFF. CDR3 DNA sequence: TGTGCCAGCAGACGGATGGGACAGGCCCACCTCATGAACACTGAAGCTTTCTTT. The V call is TRBV6-1, the J call TRBJ1-1; 8 bases are a match to TRBD1. The CDR3 covers 18 residues. Germline V gives CDR1 MNHNS, CDR2 SASEGT. The V and J ends lost 6 bases and 0 bases, in that order; junction bases with no gene match: 15.

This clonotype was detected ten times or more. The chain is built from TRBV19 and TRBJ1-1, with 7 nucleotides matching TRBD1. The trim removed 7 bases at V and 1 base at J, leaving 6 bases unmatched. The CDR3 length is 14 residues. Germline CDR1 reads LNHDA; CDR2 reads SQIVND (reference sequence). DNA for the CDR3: TGTGCCAGTATCGGGTGGACAGGGAACACTGAAGCTTTCTTT. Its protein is CASIGWTGNTEAFF.